This T cell receptor (beta chain) originates from a study of radiation and T cells in renal cell carcinoma. The treatment denotes: treatment-naive control, cytoreductive nephrectomy. This clone was seen more than once but under ten times. Method: immunoSEQ multiplex PCR; TCRdb's copy keeps in-frame clones and lacks some. The sample contains some 15,000 clones, more than 55% of which appear only once. This receptor was obtained from a man between 40 and 49 years old with renal cell carcinoma. The source was tumor tissue, collected from a patient whose treatment was nephrectomy without radiotherapy.

The CDR3 sequence: CASSPGGGSYNEQFF. For the CDR3, the DNA is TGTGCCAGCAGCCCTGGGGGGGGATCCTACAATGAGCAGTTCTTC. The gene calls are TRBV5-4 and TRBJ2-1; 7 nucleotides align to TRBD2. The length of the CDR3 is 15 residues. CDR1 is SGHNT and CDR2 is YYREEE in the germline V gene (reference sequence). V trimming: 4 bases; J trimming: 1 base; junction bases outside the gene matches: 5.